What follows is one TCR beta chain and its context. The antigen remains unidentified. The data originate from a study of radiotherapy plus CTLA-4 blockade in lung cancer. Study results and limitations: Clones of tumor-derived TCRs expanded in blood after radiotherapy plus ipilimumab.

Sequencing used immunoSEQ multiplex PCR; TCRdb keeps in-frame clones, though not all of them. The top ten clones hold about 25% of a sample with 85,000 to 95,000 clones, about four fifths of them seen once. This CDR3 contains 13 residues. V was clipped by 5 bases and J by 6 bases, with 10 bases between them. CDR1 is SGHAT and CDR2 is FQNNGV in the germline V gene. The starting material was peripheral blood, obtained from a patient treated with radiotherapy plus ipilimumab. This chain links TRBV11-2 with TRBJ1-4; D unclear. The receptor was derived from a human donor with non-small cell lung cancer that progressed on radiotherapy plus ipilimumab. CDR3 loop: CASSHMPDEKLFF. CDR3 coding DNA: TGTGCCAGCAGCCATATGCCTGATGAAAAACTGTTTTTT.